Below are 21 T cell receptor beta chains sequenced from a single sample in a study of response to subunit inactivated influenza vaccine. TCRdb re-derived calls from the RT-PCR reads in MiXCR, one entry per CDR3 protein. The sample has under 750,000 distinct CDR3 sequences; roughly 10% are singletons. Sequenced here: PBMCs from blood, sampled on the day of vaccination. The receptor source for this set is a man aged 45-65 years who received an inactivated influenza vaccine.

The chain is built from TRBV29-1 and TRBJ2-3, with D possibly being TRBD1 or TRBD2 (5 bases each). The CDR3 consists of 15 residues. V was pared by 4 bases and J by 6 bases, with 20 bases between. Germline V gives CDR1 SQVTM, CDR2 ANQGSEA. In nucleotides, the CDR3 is TGCAGCGTTGGGATCCGTCTTAGGGGAGTGGATACGCAGTATTTT. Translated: CSVGIRLRGVDTQYF.

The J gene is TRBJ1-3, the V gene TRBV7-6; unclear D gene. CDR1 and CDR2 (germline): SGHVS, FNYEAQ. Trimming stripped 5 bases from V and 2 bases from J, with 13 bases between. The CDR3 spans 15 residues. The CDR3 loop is CASSPVLGPGNTIYF. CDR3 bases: TGTGCCAGCAGCCCCGTTCTGGGCCCTGGAAACACCATATATTTT.

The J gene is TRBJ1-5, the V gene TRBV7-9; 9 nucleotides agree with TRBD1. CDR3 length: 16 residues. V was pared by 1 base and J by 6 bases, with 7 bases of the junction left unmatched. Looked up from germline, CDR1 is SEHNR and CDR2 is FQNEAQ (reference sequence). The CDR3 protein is CASSLVGQGPGQPQHF. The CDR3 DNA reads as TGTGCCAGCAGCTTAGTTGGACAGGGGCCGGGTCAGCCCCAGCATTTT.

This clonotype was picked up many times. The CDR3 region is CASSSTGRQPQHF. CDR3 nucleotides: TGTGCCAGCAGTTCGACAGGGAGACAGCCCCAGCATTTT. The chain couples TRBV12-3 or TRBV12-4 to TRBJ1-5; 7 bases line up with TRBD1. The V and J ends lost 4 bases and 7 bases, in that order; junction bases with no gene match: 4. This CDR3 is 13 amino acids long.

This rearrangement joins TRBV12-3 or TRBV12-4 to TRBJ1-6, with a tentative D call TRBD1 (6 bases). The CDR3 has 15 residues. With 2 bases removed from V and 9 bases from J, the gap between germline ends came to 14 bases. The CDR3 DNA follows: TGTGCCAGCAGTTTACGGGGAGGGGGGCCTTCACCCCTCCACTTT. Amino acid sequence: CASSLRGGGPSPLHF.

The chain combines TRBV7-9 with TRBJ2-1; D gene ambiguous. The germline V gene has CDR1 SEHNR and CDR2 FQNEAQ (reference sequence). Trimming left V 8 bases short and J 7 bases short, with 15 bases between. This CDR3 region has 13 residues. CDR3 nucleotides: TGTGCCAGCGAACTTACCAATGTGAATGAGCAGTTCTTC. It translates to CASELTNVNEQFF.

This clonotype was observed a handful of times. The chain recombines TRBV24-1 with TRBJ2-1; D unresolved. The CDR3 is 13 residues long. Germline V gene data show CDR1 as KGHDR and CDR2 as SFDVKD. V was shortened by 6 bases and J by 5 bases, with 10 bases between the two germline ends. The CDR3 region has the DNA TGTGCCACCAGTCGGGCAACAAACAATGAGCAGTTCTTC. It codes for CATSRATNNEQFF.

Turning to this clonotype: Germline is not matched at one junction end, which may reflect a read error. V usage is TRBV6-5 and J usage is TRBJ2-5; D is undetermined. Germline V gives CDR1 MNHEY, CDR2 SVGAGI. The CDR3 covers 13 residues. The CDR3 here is CASSYSLQGTQYF. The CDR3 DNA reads TGTGCCAGCAGTTACTCCCTACAAGGGACCCAGTACTTC.

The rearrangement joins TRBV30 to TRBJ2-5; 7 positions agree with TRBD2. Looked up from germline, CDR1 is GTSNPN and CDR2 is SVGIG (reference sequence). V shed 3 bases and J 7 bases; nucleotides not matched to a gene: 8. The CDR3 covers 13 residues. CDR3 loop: CAWRFGGGGTQYF. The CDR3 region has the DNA TGTGCCTGGAGATTTGGCGGGGGAGGGACCCAGTACTTC.

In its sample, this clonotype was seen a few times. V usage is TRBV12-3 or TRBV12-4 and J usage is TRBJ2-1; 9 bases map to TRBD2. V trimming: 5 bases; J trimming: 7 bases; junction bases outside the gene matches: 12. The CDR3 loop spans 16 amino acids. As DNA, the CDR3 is TGTGCCAGCAGTACTGCGGGACTAGCCCTGGGAAATGAGCAGTTCTTC. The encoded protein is CASSTAGLALGNEQFF.

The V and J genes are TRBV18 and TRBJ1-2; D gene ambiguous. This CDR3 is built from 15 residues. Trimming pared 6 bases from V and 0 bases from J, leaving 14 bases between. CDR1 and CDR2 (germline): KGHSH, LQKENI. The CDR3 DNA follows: TGTGCCAGCTCTCTGGGGTCCGACCCTAACTATGGCTACACCTTC. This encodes CASSLGSDPNYGYTF.

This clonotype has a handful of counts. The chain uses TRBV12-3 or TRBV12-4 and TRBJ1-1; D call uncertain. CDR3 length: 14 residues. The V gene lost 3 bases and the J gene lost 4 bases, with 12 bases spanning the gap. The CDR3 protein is CASSLPGKGTEAFF. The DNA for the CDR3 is TGTGCCAGCAGTTTGCCTGGGAAGGGCACTGAAGCTTTCTTT.

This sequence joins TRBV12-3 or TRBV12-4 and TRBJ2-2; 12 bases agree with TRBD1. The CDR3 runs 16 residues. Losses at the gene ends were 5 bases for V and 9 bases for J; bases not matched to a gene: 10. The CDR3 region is CASSGPGQGASRELFF. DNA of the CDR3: TGTGCCAGCAGTGGGCCGGGACAGGGGGCGTCAAGGGAGCTGTTTTTT.

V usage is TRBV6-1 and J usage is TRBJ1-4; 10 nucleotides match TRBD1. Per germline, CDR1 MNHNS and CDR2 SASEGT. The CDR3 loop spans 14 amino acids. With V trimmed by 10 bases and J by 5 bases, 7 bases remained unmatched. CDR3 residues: CATRTGGANEKLFF. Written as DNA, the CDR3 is TGTGCCACCCGGACAGGGGGTGCCAATGAAAAACTGTTTTTT.

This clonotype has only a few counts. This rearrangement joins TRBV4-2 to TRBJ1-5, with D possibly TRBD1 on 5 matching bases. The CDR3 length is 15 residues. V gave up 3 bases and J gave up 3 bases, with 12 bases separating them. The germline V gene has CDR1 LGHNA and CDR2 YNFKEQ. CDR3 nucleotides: TGTGCCAGCAGCCAGGGGGACGGCTTCAATCAGCCCCAGCATTTT. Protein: CASSQGDGFNQPQHF.

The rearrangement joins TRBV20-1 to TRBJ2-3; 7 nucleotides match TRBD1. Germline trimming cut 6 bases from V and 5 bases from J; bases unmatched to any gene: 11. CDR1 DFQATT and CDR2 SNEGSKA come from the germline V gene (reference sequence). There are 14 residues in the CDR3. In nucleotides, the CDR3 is TGCAGTGCCTCCCCGGCAGGGGGAGAAGATACGCAGTATTTT. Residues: CSASPAGGEDTQYF.

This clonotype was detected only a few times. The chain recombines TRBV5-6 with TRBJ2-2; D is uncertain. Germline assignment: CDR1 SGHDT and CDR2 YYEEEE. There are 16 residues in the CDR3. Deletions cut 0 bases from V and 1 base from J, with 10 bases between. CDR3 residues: CASSLESRRNTGELFF. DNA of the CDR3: TGTGCCAGCAGCTTGGAATCGCGCAGGAACACCGGGGAGCTGTTTTTT.

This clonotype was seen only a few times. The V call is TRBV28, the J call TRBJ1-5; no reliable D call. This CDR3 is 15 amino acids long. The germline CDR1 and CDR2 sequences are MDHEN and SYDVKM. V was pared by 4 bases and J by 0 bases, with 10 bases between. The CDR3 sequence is CASSSVYYSNQPQHF. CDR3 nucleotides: TGTGCCAGCAGTTCGGTATATTATAGCAATCAGCCCCAGCATTTT.

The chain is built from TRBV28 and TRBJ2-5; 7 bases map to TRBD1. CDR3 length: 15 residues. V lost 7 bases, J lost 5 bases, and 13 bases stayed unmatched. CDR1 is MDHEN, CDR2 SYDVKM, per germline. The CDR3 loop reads CASTPPQGRFETQYF. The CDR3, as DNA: TGTGCCAGCACACCCCCACAGGGGCGGTTTGAGACCCAGTACTTC.

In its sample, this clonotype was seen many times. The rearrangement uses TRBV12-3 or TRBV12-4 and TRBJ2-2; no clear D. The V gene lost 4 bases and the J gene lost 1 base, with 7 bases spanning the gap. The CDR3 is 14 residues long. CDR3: CASSWLLNTGELFF. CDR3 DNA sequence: TGTGCCAGCAGTTGGCTCCTGAACACCGGGGAGCTGTTTTTT.

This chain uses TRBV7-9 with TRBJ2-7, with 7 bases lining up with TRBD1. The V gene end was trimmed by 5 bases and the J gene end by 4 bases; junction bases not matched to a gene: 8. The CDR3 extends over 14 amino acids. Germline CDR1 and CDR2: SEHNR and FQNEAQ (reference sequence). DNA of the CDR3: TGTGCCAGCAGCCCCTCGGGACAGAGATACGAGCAGTACTTC. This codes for CASSPSGQRYEQYF.